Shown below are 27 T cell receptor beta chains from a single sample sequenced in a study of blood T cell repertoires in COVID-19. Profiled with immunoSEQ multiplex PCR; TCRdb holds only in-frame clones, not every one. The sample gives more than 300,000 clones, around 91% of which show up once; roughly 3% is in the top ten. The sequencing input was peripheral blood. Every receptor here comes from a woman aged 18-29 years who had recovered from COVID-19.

The CDR3 reads CASSLPSQAGGDTQYF. DNA for the CDR3: TGCGCCAGCAGCTTGCCTTCCCAAGCGGGCGGAGATACGCAGTATTTT. This chain uses TRBV5-1 with TRBJ2-3, with D possibly matching TRBD2 (6 bases). The CDR3 is 16 amino acids. The germline V gene encodes CDR1 SGHRS and CDR2 YFSETQ. V was shortened by 1 base and J by 5 bases, with 17 bases between the two germline ends.

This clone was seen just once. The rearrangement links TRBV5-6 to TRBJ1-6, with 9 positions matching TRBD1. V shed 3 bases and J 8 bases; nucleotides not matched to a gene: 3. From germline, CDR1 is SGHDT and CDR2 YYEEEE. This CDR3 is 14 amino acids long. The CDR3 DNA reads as TGTGCCAGCAGCTGGGACAGGGATCATTCACCCCTCCACTTT. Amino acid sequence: CASSWDRDHSPLHF. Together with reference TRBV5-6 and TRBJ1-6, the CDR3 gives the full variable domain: DAGVTQSPTHLIKTRGQQVTLRCSPKSGHDTVSWYQQALGQGPQFIFQYYEEEERQRGNFPDRFSGHQFPNYSSELNVNALLLGDSALYLCASSWDRDHSPLHFGNGTRLTVT.

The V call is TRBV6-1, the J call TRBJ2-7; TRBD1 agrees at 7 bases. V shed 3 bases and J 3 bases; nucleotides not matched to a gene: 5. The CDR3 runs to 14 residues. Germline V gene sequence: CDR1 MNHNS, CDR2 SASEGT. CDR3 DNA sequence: TGTGCCAGCAGTGACCACAGGGGTAACTACGAGCAGTACGTC. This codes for CASSDHRGNYEQYV.

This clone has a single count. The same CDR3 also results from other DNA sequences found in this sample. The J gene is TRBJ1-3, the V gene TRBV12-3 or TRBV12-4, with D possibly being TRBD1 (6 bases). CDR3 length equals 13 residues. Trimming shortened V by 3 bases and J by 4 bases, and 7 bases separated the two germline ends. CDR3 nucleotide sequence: TGTGCCAGCAGTTTGGGGGCCGGAAACACCATATATTTT. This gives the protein CASSLGAGNTIYF.

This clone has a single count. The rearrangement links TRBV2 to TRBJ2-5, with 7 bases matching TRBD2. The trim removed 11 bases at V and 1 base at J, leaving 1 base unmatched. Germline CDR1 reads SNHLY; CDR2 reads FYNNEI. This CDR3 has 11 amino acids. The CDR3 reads CAASGQETQYF. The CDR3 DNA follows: TGTGCCGCTAGCGGCCAAGAGACCCAGTACTTC.

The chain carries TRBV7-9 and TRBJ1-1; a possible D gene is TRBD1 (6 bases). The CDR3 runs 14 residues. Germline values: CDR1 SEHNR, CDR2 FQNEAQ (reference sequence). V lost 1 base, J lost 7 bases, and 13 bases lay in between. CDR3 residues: CASSLVAGDREAFF. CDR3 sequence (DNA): TGTGCCAGCAGCTTAGTGGCAGGGGACCGTGAAGCTTTCTTT.

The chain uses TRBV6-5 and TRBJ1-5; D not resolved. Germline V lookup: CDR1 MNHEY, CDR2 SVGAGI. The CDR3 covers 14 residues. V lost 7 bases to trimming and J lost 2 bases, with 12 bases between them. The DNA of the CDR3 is TGTGCCAGCACAGGAGGCTTGGGCAATCAGCCCCAGCATTTT. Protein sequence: CASTGGLGNQPQHF.

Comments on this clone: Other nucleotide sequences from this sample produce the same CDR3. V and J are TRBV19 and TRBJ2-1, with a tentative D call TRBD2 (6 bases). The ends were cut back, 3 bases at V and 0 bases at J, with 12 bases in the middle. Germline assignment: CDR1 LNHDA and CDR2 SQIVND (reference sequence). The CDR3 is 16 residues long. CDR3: CASSIVGGSSYNEQFF. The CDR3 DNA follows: TGTGCCAGTAGTATTGTGGGAGGAAGCTCCTACAATGAGCAGTTCTTC.

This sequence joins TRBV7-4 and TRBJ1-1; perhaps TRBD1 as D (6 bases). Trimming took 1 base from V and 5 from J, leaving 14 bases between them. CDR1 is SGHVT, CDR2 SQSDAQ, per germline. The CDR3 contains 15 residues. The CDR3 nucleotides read TGTGCCAGCAGCTTAGAACAGGGTATCTGTACTGAAGCTTTCTTT. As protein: CASSLEQGICTEAFF.

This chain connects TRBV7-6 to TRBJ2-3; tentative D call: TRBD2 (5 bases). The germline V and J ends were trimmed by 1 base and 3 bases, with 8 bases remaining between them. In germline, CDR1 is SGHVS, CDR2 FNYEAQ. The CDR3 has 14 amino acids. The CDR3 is CASSLGGKTDTQYF. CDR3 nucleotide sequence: TGTGCCAGCAGCTTAGGAGGGAAAACAGATACGCAGTATTTT.

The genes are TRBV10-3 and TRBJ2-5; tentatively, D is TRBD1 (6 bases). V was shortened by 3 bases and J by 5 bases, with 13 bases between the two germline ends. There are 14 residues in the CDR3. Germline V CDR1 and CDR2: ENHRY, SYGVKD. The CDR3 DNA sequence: TGTGCCATCAGTGACGGACAGTCTCGGGAGACCCAGTACTTC. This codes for CAISDGQSRETQYF.

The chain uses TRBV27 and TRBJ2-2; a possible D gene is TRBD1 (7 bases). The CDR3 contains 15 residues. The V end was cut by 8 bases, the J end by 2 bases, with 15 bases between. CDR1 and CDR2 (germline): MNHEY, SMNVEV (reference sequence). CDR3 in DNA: TGTGCCAGCGGAAGGGGGGACAGAAACACCGGGGAGCTGTTTTTT. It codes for CASGRGDRNTGELFF.

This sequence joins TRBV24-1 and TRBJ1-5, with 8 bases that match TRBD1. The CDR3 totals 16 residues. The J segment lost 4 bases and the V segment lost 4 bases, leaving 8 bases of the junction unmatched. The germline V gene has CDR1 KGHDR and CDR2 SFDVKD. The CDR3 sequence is CATSESTGTGNQPQHF. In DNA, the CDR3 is TGTGCCACCAGTGAGAGCACCGGGACAGGTAATCAGCCCCAGCATTTT.

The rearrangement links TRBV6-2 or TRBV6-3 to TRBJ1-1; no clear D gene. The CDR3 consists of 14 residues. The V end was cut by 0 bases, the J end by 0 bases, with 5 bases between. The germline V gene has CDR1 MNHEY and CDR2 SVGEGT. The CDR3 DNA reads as TGTGCCAGCAGTTACTCGGCGGTGAACACTGAAGCTTTCTTT. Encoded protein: CASSYSAVNTEAFF.

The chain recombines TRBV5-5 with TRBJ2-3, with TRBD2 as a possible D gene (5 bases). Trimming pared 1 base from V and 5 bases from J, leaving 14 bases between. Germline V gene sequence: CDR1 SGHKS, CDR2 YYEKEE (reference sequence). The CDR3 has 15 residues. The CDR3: CASSLLFGEGDTQYF. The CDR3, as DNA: TGTGCCAGCAGCTTGCTTTTCGGAGAGGGAGATACGCAGTATTTT.

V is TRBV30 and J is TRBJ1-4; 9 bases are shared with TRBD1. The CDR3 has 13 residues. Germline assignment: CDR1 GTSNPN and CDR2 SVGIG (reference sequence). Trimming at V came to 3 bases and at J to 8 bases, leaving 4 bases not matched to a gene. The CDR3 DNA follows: TGTGCCTGGAGCCGACAGGGGGGCGAAAAACTGTTTTTT. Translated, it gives CAWSRQGGEKLFF.

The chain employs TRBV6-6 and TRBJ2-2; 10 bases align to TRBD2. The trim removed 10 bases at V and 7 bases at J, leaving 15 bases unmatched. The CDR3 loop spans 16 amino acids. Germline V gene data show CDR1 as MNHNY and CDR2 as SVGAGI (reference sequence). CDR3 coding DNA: TGTGCCACCCGGGTGTATCTAGCGGGAGCCGTCGGGGAGCTGTTTTTT. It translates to CATRVYLAGAVGELFF.

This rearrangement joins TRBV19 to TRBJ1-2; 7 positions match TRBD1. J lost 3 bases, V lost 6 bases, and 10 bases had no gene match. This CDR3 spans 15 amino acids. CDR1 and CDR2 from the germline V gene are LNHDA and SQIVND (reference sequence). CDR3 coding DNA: TGTGCCAGTAGCACCCGGGACAGATCCTACTATGGCTACACCTTC. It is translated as CASSTRDRSYYGYTF.

The CDR3 sequence is CASSYLGAPYEQYV. Here the CDR3 DNA reads TGTGCCAGCAGTTACTTGGGGGCACCCTACGAGCAGTACGTC. V gene TRBV6-2 or TRBV6-3 combines with J gene TRBJ2-7, with D possibly matching TRBD1 (6 bases). V dropped 1 base and J dropped 2 bases, with 9 bases sitting between them. The CDR3 totals 14 residues. CDR1 is MNHEY, CDR2 SVGEGT, per germline.

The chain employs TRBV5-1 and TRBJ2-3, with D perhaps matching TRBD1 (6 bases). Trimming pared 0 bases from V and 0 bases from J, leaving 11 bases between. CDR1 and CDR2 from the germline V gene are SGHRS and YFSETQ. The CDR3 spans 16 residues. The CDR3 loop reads CASSLGTGLSTDTQYF. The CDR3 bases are TGCGCCAGCAGCTTGGGCACAGGGCTTAGCACAGATACGCAGTATTTT.

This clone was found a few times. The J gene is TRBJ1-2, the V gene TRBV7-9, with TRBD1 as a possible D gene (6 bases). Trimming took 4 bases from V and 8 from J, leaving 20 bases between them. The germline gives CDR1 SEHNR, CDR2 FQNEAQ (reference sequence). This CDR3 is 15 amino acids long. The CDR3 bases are TGTGCCAGCAGCTATACGGGGACATCCAAGGGCGGCTACACCTTC. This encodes CASSYTGTSKGGYTF.

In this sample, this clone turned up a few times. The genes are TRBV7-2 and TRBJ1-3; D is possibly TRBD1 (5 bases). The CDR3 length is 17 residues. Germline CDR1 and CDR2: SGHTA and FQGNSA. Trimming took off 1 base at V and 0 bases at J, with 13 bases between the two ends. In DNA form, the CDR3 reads TGTGCCAGCAGCTTAGTGGCAGGGTATAGCTCTGGAAACACCATATATTTT. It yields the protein CASSLVAGYSSGNTIYF.

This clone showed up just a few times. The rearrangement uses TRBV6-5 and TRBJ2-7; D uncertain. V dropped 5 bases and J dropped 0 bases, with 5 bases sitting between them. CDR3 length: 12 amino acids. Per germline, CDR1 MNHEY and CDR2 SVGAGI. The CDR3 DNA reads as TGTGCCAGCAGTCCTAGCTCCTACGAGCAGTACGTC. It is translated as CASSPSSYEQYV.

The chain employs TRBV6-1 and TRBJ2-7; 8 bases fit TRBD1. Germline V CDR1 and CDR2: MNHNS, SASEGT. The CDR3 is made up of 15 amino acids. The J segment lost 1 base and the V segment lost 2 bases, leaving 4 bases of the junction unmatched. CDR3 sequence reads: CASSERGTGSYEQYV. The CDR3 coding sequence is TGTGCCAGCAGTGAAAGAGGGACAGGTTCCTACGAGCAGTACGTC.

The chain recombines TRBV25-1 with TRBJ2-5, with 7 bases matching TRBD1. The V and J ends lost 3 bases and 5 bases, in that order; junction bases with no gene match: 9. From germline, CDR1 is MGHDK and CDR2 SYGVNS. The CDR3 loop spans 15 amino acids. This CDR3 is CASSDFRGSGETQYF. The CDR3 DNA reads TGTGCCAGCAGTGATTTCAGGGGGTCGGGGGAGACCCAGTACTTC.

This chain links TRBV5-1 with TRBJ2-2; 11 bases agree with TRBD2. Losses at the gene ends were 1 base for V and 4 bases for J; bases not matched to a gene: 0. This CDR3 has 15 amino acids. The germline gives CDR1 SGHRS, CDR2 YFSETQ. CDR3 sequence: CASSLTSGSTGELFF. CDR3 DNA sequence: TGCGCCAGCAGCTTGACTAGCGGGAGCACCGGGGAGCTGTTTTTT.

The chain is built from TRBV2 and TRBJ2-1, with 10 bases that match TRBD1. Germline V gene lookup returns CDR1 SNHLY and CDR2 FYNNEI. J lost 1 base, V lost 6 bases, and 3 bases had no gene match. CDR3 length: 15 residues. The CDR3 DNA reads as TGTGCCAGCAGAATGGGACAGGGGTCCTACAATGAGCAGTTCTTC. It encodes CASRMGQGSYNEQFF.